The next 5 T cell receptor beta chains were all read from a single sample in a study of blood T cell repertoires in COVID-19 (dated by TCRdb to 2020 to 2022). Library method: the immunoSEQ multiplex PCR assay. Here the immuneACCESS table is served through TCRdb, limited to in-frame sequences with V and J called. Missing clones are a known gap in these copies; in checked studies unresolved V genes cover under half, and the rest lacks a known reason. The sample includes tens of thousands of clones, with roughly 88% observed a single time. Approximately 12% of the sample is held by the ten biggest clonotypes. The sample was peripheral blood. Source of these receptors: a human donor in a cohort sampled during active COVID-19.

The chain links TRBV6-2 or TRBV6-3 to TRBJ1-2; D gene uncertain. Germline CDR1 reads MNHEY; CDR2 reads SVGEGT. Deletions cut 2 bases from V and 3 bases from J, with 7 bases between. CDR3 size: 13 residues. CDR3 residues: CASSYPGDYGYTF. The CDR3 DNA is TGTGCCAGCAGTTACCCCGGGGACTATGGCTACACCTTC.

This chain joins TRBV11-2 and TRBJ2-1, with D unresolved. Looked up from germline, CDR1 is SGHAT and CDR2 is FQNNGV. The V and J ends lost 4 bases and 5 bases respectively, with 6 bases between them. The CDR3 consists of 12 residues. The CDR3 protein is CASSYRDNEQFF. The CDR3 nucleotides read TGTGCCAGCAGCTATCGAGACAATGAGCAGTTCTTC. The variable domain in full, with the rest retrieved from reference TRBV11-2 and TRBJ2-1, is EAGVAQSPRYKIIEKRQSVAFWCNPISGHATLYWYQQILGQGPKLLIQFQNNGVVDDSQLPKDRFSAERLKGVDSTLKIQPAKLEDSAVYLCASSYRDNEQFFGPGTRLTVL.

The gene calls are TRBV19 and TRBJ2-5; 8 nucleotides match TRBD2. This CDR3 spans 14 amino acids. Germline CDR1 is LNHDA and CDR2 is SQIVND (reference sequence). The V and J ends lost 6 bases and 4 bases, in that order; junction bases with no gene match: 7. The CDR3 spells CASSGTRGIETQYF. CDR3 coding DNA: TGTGCCAGTAGCGGGACTAGGGGAATAGAGACCCAGTACTTC.

This sequence joins TRBV19 and TRBJ1-1, with D tentatively TRBD1 (5 bases). The CDR3 is 14 amino acids. Germline assignment: CDR1 LNHDA and CDR2 SQIVND (reference sequence). Deletions cut 5 bases from V and 4 bases from J, with 14 bases between. This CDR3 reads CASSFQGGSTEAFF. DNA for the CDR3: TGTGCCAGTAGTTTTCAGGGAGGGAGCACTGAAGCTTTCTTT. The variable domain in full, with the rest retrieved from reference TRBV19 and TRBJ1-1, is DGGITQSPKYLFRKEGQNVTLSCEQNLNHDAMYWYRQDPGQGLRLIYYSQIVNDFQKGDIAEGYSVSREKKESFPLTVTSAQKNPTAFYLCASSFQGGSTEAFFGQGTRLTVV.

V gene TRBV29-1 combines with J gene TRBJ2-7; D possibly corresponds to TRBD2 (5 bases). Trimming took 7 bases from V and 5 from J, leaving 12 bases between them. CDR1 and CDR2 from the germline V gene are SQVTM and ANQGSEA. The CDR3 is 11 amino acids. The CDR3 nucleotides are TGCAGCGCGGCAGGAGGCAACGAGCAGTACTTC. It yields the protein CSAAGGNEQYF.